Listed here are 22 T cell receptor beta chains from one sample, sequenced in a study of blood T cell repertoires in COVID-19. The table came from immunoSEQ multiplex PCR; TCRdb's copy has only in-frame clones and leaves some out. Of more than 300,000 clones listed, over 75% are singletons. The sample consisted of PBMCs or T cells enriched from blood (not recorded which). These receptors all stem from a man between 25 and 39 years old who had recovered from COVID-19.

V usage is TRBV6-5 and J usage is TRBJ2-1; D may be TRBD1 (6 bases). This CDR3 has 13 amino acids. The V end was cut by 8 bases, the J end by 5 bases, with 13 bases between. The germline V gene has CDR1 MNHEY and CDR2 SVGAGI. The CDR3: CASGGRGDNEQFF. In DNA, the CDR3 is TGTGCCAGCGGGGGCAGGGGTGACAATGAGCAGTTCTTC.

This clone was counted only a few times. The chain uses TRBV10-2 and TRBJ1-2; 7 bases are shared with TRBD1. The germline gives CDR1 WSHSY, CDR2 SAAADI. The CDR3 contains 14 residues. Trimming removed 3 bases from V and 6 bases from J; junction bases left unmatched: 7. Here the CDR3 DNA reads TGCGCCAGCAGTGATAAAGGGGGCAGGGATGGCTACACCTTC. Translating it yields CASSDKGGRDGYTF.

The J gene is TRBJ2-2, the V gene TRBV6-5, with D unclear. CDR3 length equals 11 residues. V was pared by 8 bases and J by 7 bases, with 8 bases between. The germline V gene encodes CDR1 MNHEY and CDR2 SVGAGI. CDR3 in DNA: TGTGCCAGCCGTAATGTCGGGGAGCTGTTTTTT. Protein sequence: CASRNVGELFF.

The chain recombines TRBV27 with TRBJ1-2, with TRBD1 identical over 7 bases. The V and J ends lost 4 bases and 8 bases, in that order; junction bases with no gene match: 13. Germline V gene lookup returns CDR1 MNHEY and CDR2 SMNVEV (reference sequence). The CDR3 is 15 amino acids. CDR3 amino acids: CASSSLGQTAGGYTF. The CDR3 DNA is TGTGCCAGCAGTTCCCTGGGACAGACGGCGGGGGGCTACACCTTC.

The V call is TRBV28, the J call TRBJ1-2, with 7 bases fitting TRBD1. Germline V gene data show CDR1 as MDHEN and CDR2 as SYDVKM. This CDR3 has 13 amino acids. V shed 6 bases, J shed 3 bases, and the junction held 4 bases outside the gene matches. CDR3 region: CASSQTGYYGYTF. CDR3 nucleotides: TGTGCCAGCAGCCAGACAGGGTACTATGGCTACACCTTC.

The V gene is TRBV18, the J gene TRBJ1-5; 7 nucleotides match TRBD1. This CDR3 is built from 17 residues. Germline CDR1 and CDR2: KGHSH and LQKENI. V gave up 3 bases and J gave up 4 bases; unmatched junction bases: 12. CDR3: CASSPRDRTGANQPQHF. The DNA for the CDR3 is TGTGCCAGCTCACCCAGGGACCGAACAGGGGCTAATCAGCCCCAGCATTTT.

J is TRBJ1-2 and V is TRBV4-1; 9 bases are a match to TRBD1. After removal of 3 bases from V and 2 bases from J, the junction contained 4 bases not matched to a gene. The CDR3 covers 15 residues. Germline V CDR1 and CDR2: MGHRA, YSYEKL. The CDR3 sequence is CASSQNRGPNYGYTF. The CDR3 DNA reads as TGCGCCAGCAGCCAGAACAGGGGGCCGAACTATGGCTACACCTTC.

This clone has more than one count but fewer than ten. The chain is built from TRBV5-1 and TRBJ2-1, with D possibly TRBD1 on 5 matching bases. This CDR3 comprises 15 residues. The ends were cut back, 4 bases at V and 5 bases at J, with 16 bases in the middle. Germline V lookup: CDR1 SGHRS, CDR2 YFSETQ. The CDR3: CASSITIQDHNEQFF. CDR3 DNA sequence: TGCGCCAGCAGCATAACTATACAGGACCACAATGAGCAGTTCTTC.

The chain links TRBV30 to TRBJ1-4, with D hard to call. Trimming pared 3 bases from V and 8 bases from J, leaving 13 bases between. The CDR3 length is 13 residues. Germline CDR1 and CDR2: GTSNPN and SVGIG (reference sequence). CDR3 nucleotides: TGTGCCTGGAGGCCCGAAGGAGAAGAAAAACTGTTTTTT. Translation gives CAWRPEGEEKLFF. The variable domain in full, completed from reference TRBV30 and TRBJ1-4, reads SQTIHQWPATLVQPVGSPLSLECTVEGTSNPNLYWYRQAAGRGLQLLFYSVGIGQISSEVPQNLSASRPQDRQFILSSKKLLLSDSGFYLCAWRPEGEEKLFFGSGTQLSVL.

CDR3 protein: CASSSRGRDEAFF. The CDR3 bases are TGTGCCAGCAGTTCCAGGGGACGCGATGAAGCTTTCTTT. This chain connects TRBV6-5 to TRBJ1-1; possibly TRBD1 for D (6 bases). V was clipped by 4 bases and J by 7 bases, with 13 bases between them. The length of the CDR3 is 13 residues. CDR1 and CDR2 from the germline V gene are MNHEY and SVGAGI.

CDR3 amino acids: CASSPVAGMNTGELFF. The DNA for the CDR3 is TGTGCCAGCAGCCCGGTCGCGGGAATGAACACCGGGGAGCTGTTTTTT. The chain couples TRBV7-2 to TRBJ2-2, with D possibly being TRBD2 (6 bases). V lost 5 bases, J lost 1 base, and 14 bases lay in between. Germline V gene lookup returns CDR1 SGHTA and CDR2 FQGNSA. CDR3 length: 16 residues.

The rearrangement links TRBV7-2 to TRBJ1-2, with a tentative D call TRBD1 (6 bases). CDR3 length equals 15 residues. Trimming shortened V by 2 bases and J by 3 bases, and 13 bases separated the two germline ends. Germline CDR1 SGHTA, CDR2 FQGNSA. The CDR3 DNA is TGTGCCAGCAGCTTAAAATTACAGGGTGACTATGGCTACACCTTC. Translated, it gives CASSLKLQGDYGYTF.

This chain connects TRBV19 to TRBJ2-3, with a possible D match to TRBD2 (6 bases). Germline CDR1 is LNHDA and CDR2 is SQIVND (reference sequence). CDR3 length: 16 amino acids. V lost 4 bases, J lost 4 bases, and 18 bases lay in between. The CDR3 DNA follows: TGTGCCAGTAGTACGAGGACTACCTCGGAGCCAGATACGCAGTATTTT. Protein sequence: CASSTRTTSEPDTQYF.

DNA of the CDR3: TGTGCCAGCAGCTATAGCGCATACAATGAGCAGTTCTTC. Translating it yields CASSYSAYNEQFF. The gene calls are TRBV11-3 and TRBJ2-1, with a tentative D call TRBD2 (5 bases). The germline gives CDR1 SGHNT, CDR2 YENEEA. Deletions cut 4 bases from V and 4 bases from J, with 8 bases between. The CDR3 has 13 residues.

The chain has TRBV4-1 and TRBJ2-7, with TRBD1 matching 8 bases. Trimming took 1 base from V and 2 from J; bases not matched to a gene: 10. The CDR3 contains 17 residues. Germline-derived CDR1 and CDR2 are MGHRA and YSYEKL. The CDR3 reads CASSQGGPGQGTYEQYF. The CDR3 DNA follows: TGCGCCAGCAGCCAAGGCGGGCCTGGACAGGGAACCTACGAGCAGTACTTC.

This chain connects TRBV3-1 (or the pseudogene TRBV3-2) to TRBJ1-1, with a weak D call TRBD1 (6 bases). The CDR3 loop spans 14 amino acids. Deletions cut 2 bases from V and 6 bases from J, with 13 bases between. Germline V gene sequence: CDR1 LGHDT, CDR2 YNNKEL (reference sequence). The CDR3 DNA is TGTGCCAGCAGCCAAATTAGCAGGGGTGCTGAAGCTTTCTTT. Protein product: CASSQISRGAEAFF.

The rearrangement uses TRBV28 and TRBJ2-1; TRBD1 matches at 7 bases. The CDR3 length is 14 residues. Unmatched junction bases numbered 10, after V lost 9 bases and J lost 5 bases. Germline V CDR1 and CDR2: MDHEN, SYDVKM. The DNA of the CDR3 is TGTGCCAGTACCTTAGGGACAGTGAACAATGAGCAGTTCTTC. Translated, it gives CASTLGTVNNEQFF. The whole variable domain, remainder taken from reference TRBV28 and TRBJ2-1, is DVKVTQSSRYLVKRTGEKVFLECVQDMDHENMFWYRQDPGLGLRLIYFSYDVKMKEKGDIPEGYSVSREKKERFSLILESASTNQTSMYLCASTLGTVNNEQFFGPGTRLTVL.

V and J are TRBV29-1 and TRBJ2-3; 11 bases line up with TRBD2. V was pared by 4 bases and J by 4 bases, with 7 bases of the junction left unmatched. The length of the CDR3 is 15 residues. Germline V gives CDR1 SQVTM, CDR2 ANQGSEA. The CDR3 sequence is CSVGRLAGSPDTQYF. The DNA for the CDR3 is TGCAGCGTTGGGAGACTAGCGGGAAGCCCAGATACGCAGTATTTT.

In its sample, this clone was seen once. The chain employs TRBV5-1 and TRBJ2-7; 8 bases are a match to TRBD1. The germline gives CDR1 SGHRS, CDR2 YFSETQ. V shed 3 bases, J shed 0 bases, and the junction held 5 bases outside the gene matches. The CDR3 contains 15 residues. The CDR3 region is CASSSGDRFSYEQYF. CDR3 nucleotide sequence: TGCGCCAGCAGCTCTGGGGACAGGTTCTCCTACGAGCAGTACTTC.

The chain has TRBV5-1 and TRBJ1-2, with D perhaps TRBD1 (5 bases). V lost 0 bases and J lost 5, with 14 bases in between. This CDR3 has 15 residues. Germline loops: CDR1 SGHRS, CDR2 YFSETQ. CDR3 nucleotide sequence: TGCGCCAGCAGCTTGGCCCGTGAGGGGAGGTATGGCTACACCTTC. Translating gives CASSLAREGRYGYTF.

This clone was seen only once. V gene TRBV5-1 combines with J gene TRBJ1-1; perhaps TRBD1 as D (5 bases). Trimming cost V 4 bases and J 1 base, with 11 bases left between them. Germline V gene data show CDR1 as SGHRS and CDR2 as YFSETQ. CDR3 length: 14 residues. CDR3 amino acids: CASSLGEGNTEAFF. Written as DNA, the CDR3 is TGCGCCAGCAGCCTAGGGGAAGGGAACACTGAAGCTTTCTTT.

Only one count was recorded for this clone. V is TRBV25-1 and J is TRBJ1-6, with TRBD1 identical over 8 bases. Per germline, CDR1 MGHDK and CDR2 SYGVNS. V lost 2 bases, J lost 6 bases, and 9 bases stayed unmatched. The CDR3 covers 17 residues. The DNA for the CDR3 is TGTGCCAGCAGTGAACAGGGGGCTATGGGGTTTAATTCACCCCTCCACTTT. It is translated as CASSEQGAMGFNSPLHF.